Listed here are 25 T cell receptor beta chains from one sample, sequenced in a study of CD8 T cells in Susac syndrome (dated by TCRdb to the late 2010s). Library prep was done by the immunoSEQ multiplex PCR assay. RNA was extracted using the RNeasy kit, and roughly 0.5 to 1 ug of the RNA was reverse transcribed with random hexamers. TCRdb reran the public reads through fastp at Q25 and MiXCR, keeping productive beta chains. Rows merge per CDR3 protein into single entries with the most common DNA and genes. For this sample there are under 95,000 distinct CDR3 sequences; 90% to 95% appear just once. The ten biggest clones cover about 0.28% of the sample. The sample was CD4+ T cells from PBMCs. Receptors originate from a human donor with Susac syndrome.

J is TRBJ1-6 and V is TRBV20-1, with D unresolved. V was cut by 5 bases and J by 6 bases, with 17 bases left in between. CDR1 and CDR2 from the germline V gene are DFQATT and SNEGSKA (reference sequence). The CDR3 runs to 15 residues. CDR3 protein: CSAQPLVDGNSPLHF. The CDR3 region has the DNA TGCAGTGCTCAGCCGCTGGTTGATGGTAATTCACCCCTCCACTTT.

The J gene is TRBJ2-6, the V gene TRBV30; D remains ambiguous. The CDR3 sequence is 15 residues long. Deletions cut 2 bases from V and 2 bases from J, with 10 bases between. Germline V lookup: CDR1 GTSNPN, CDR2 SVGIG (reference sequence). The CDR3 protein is CAWSLWGTGANVLTF. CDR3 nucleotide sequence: TGTGCCTGGAGTCTCTGGGGAACTGGGGCCAACGTCCTGACTTTC.

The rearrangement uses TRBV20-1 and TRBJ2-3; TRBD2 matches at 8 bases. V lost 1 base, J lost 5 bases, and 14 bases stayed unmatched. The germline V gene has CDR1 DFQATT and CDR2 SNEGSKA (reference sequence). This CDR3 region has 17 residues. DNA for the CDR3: TGCAGTGCTAGAGGGCTTCCGGGACTAGTCCAAGGAGATACGCAGTATTTT. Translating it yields CSARGLPGLVQGDTQYF.

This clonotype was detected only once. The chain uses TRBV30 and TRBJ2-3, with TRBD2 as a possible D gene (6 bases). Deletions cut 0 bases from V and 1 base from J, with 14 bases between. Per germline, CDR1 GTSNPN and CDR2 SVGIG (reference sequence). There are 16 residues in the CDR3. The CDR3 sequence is CAWSVIDWGGTDTQYF. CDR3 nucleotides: TGTGCCTGGAGTGTAATCGATTGGGGGGGCACAGATACGCAGTATTTT.

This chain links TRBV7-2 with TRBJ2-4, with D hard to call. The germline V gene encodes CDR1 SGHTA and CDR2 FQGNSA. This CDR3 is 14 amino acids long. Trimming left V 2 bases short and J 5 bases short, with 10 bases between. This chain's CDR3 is CASSLNGFENIQYF. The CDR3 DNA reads TGTGCCAGCAGCTTAAATGGTTTTGAAAACATTCAGTACTTC. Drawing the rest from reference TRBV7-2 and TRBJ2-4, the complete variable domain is GAGVSQSPSNKVTEKGKDVELRCDPISGHTALYWYRQSLGQGLEFLIYFQGNSAPDKSGLPSDRFSAERTGGSVSTLTIQRTQQEDSAVYLCASSLNGFENIQYFGAGTRLSVL.

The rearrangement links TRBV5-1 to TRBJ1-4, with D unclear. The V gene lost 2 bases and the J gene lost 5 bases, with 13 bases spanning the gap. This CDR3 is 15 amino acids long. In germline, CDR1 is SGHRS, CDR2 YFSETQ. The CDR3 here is CASSFDRASNEKLFF. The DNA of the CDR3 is TGCGCCAGCAGCTTCGACCGGGCCTCAAATGAAAAACTGTTTTTT.

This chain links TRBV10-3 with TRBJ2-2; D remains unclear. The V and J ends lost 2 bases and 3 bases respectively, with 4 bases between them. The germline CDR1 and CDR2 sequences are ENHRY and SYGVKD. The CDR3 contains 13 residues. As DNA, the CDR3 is TGTGCCATCAGTGAGGGGGACACCGGGGAGCTGTTTTTT. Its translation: CAISEGDTGELFF.

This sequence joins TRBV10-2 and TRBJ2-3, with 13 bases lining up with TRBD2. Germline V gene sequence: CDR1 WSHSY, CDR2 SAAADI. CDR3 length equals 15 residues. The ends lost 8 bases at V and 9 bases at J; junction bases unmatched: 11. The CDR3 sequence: CASGPGLAGFGTQYF. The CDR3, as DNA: TGCGCCAGCGGACCGGGACTAGCGGGGTTCGGAACGCAGTATTTT.

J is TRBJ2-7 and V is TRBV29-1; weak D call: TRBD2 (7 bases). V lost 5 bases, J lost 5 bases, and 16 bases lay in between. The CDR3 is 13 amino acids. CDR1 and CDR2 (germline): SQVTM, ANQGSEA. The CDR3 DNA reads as TGCAGCGTTAGGGCTCTAGGGGGGGACGAGCAGTACTTC. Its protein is CSVRALGGDEQYF.

The CDR3 DNA reads as TGCAGTGCTCAGGGGGCGGTTCGGCGTAACTATGGCTACACCTTC. Translation: CSAQGAVRRNYGYTF. The chain couples TRBV20-1 to TRBJ1-2, with 8 bases fitting TRBD1. Trimming removed 5 bases from V and 1 base from J; junction bases left unmatched: 9. The germline CDR1 and CDR2 sequences are DFQATT and SNEGSKA (reference sequence). The CDR3 contains 15 residues.

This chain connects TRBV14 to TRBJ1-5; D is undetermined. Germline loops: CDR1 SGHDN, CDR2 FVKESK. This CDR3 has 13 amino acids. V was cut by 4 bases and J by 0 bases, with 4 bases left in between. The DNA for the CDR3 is TGTGCCAGCAGCCGTGGTAGCAATCAGCCCCAGCATTTT. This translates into CASSRGSNQPQHF.

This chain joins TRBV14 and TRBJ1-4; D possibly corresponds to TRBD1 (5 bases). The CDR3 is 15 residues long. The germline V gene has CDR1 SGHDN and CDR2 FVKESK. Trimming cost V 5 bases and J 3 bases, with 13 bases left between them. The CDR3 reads CASSDRQRPNEKLFF. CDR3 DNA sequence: TGTGCCAGCAGCGATCGACAGCGACCTAATGAAAAACTGTTTTTT. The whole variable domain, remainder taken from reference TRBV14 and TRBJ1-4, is EAGVTQFPSHSVIEKGQTVTLRCDPISGHDNLYWYRRVMGKEIKFLLHFVKESKQDESGMPNNRFLAERTGGTYSTLKVQPAELEDSGVYFCASSDRQRPNEKLFFGSGTQLSVL.

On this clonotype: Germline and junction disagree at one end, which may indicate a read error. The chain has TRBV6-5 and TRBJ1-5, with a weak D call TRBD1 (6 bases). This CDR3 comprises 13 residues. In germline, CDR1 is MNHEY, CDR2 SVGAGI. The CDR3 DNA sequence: TGTGACAGCAGAAGGGGGATAGATTCCCCCCAGCATTTT. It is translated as CDSRRGIDSPQHF.

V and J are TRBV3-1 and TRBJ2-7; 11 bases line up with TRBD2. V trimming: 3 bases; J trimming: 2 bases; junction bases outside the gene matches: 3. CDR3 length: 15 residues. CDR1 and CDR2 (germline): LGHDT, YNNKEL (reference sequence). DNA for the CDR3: TGTGCCAGCAGCCAGGGACTAGCGGACCCCTACGAGCAGTACTTC. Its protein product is CASSQGLADPYEQYF.

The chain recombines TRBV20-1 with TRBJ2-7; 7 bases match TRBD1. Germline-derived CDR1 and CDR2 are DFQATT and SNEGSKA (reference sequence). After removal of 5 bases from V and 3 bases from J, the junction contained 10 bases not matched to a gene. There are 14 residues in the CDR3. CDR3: CSASRQGFLYEQYF. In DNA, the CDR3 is TGCAGTGCTTCCCGACAGGGCTTCCTCTACGAGCAGTACTTC.

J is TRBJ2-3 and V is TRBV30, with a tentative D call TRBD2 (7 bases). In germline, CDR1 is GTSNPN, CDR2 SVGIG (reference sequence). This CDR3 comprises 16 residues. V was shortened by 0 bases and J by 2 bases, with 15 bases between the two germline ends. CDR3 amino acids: CAWSVVQGRVTDTQYF. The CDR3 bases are TGTGCCTGGAGTGTTGTCCAGGGGAGGGTCACAGATACGCAGTATTTT.

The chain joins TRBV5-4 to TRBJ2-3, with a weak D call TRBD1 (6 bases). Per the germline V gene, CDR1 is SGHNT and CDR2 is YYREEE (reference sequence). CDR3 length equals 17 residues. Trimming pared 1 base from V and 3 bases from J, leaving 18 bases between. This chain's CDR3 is CASSLTRRTEGTDTQYF. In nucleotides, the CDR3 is TGTGCCAGCAGCTTGACGCGGAGGACAGAGGGAACAGATACGCAGTATTTT.

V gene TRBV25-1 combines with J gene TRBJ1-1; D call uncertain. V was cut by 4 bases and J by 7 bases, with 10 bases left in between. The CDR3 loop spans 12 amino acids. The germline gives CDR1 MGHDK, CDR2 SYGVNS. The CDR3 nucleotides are TGTGCCAGCAGTGGGGATCGGGTTGAAGCTTTCTTT. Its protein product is CASSGDRVEAFF.

The CDR3 coding sequence is TGCAGCGTTAACAGTAAAGGACAGGGTTTCGAGCAGTACTTC. Its translation is CSVNSKGQGFEQYF. The J gene is TRBJ2-7, the V gene TRBV29-1, with TRBD1 matching over 8 bases. Losses at the gene ends were 5 bases for V and 6 bases for J; bases not matched to a gene: 12. The CDR3 length is 14 residues. CDR1 is SQVTM, CDR2 ANQGSEA, per germline.

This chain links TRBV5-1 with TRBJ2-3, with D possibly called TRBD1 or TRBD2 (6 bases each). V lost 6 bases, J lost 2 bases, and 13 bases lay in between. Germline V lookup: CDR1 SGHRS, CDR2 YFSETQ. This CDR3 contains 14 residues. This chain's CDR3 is CASNGGTNTDTQYF. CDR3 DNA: TGCGCCAGCAACGGGGGCACCAACACAGATACGCAGTATTTT.

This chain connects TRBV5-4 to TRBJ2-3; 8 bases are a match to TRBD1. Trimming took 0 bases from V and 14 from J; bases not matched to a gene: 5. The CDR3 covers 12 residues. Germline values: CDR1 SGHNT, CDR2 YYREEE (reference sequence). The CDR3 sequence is CASSLAGGAGYF. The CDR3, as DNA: TGTGCCAGCAGCTTGGCAGGGGGCGCTGGGTATTTT.

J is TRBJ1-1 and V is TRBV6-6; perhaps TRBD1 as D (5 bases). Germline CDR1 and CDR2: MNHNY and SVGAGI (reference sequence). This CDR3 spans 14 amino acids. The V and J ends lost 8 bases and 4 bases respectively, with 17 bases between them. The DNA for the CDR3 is TGTGCCAGCGTAATGGAGGGAGGGGTCACTGAAGCTTTCTTT. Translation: CASVMEGGVTEAFF.

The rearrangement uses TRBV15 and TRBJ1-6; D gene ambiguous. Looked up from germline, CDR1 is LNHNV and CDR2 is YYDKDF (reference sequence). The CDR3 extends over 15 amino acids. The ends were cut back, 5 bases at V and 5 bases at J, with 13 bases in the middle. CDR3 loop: CATSRRVVDNSPLHF. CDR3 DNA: TGTGCCACCAGCCGCCGTGTGGTTGATAATTCACCCCTCCACTTT. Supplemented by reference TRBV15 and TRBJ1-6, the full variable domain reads DAMVIQNPRYQVTQFGKPVTLSCSQTLNHNVMYWYQQKSSQAPKLLFHYYDKDFNNEADTPDNFQSRRPNTSFCFLDIRSPGLGDTAMYLCATSRRVVDNSPLHFGNGTRLTVT.

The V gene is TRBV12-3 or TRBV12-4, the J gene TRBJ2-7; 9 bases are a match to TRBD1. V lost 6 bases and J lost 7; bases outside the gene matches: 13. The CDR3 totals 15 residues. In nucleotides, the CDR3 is TGTGCCAGCAGCCCGACAGGGGGGGGGCGGAAGGAGCAGTACTTC. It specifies CASSPTGGGRKEQYF.

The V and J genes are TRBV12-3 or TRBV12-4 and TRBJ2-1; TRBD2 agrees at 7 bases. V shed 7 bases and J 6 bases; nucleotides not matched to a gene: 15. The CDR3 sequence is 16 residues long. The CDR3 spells CASTRGVRLGTNEQFF. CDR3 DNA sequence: TGTGCCAGCACCCGGGGGGTGAGACTAGGGACCAATGAGCAGTTCTTC.